Listed here are 27 T cell receptor beta chains from one sample, sequenced in a study of cytomegalovirus exposure and HLA in healthy donors. The PCR had 60 Vbeta and 13 Jbeta primers. The protocol was immunoSEQ multiplex PCR, while the TCRdb copy is restricted to in-frame clones and leaves out a portion. The specimen's table records tens of thousands of clones. Sequenced: PBMCs. These receptors originate from a woman aged 60-75 years in good health and CMV-seropositive.

The rearrangement links TRBV5-1 to TRBJ1-1, with TRBD1 as a possible D gene (6 bases). The CDR3 length is 13 residues. V was pared by 6 bases and J by 3 bases, with 12 bases between. Germline V gene lookup returns CDR1 SGHRS and CDR2 YFSETQ. CDR3 coding DNA: TGCGCCAGCACGTTCAGGGGCGACACTGAAGCTTTCTTT. It translates to CASTFRGDTEAFF.

The CDR3 loop is CASSSLALRGGYTF. DNA for the CDR3: TGTGCCAGCAGCTCTTTGGCTCTCCGTGGTGGCTACACCTTC. The chain has TRBV7-8 and TRBJ1-2; no clear D. V was cut by 4 bases and J by 7 bases, with 16 bases left in between. Germline V gives CDR1 SGHVS, CDR2 FQNEAQ. The length of the CDR3 is 14 residues.

The J gene is TRBJ2-3, the V gene TRBV10-3, with D perhaps TRBD1 (5 bases). The CDR3 length is 14 residues. Germline V gives CDR1 ENHRY, CDR2 SYGVKD. The V and J ends lost 10 bases and 0 bases respectively, with 14 bases between them. CDR3 DNA sequence: TGTGCCACCCTTACAGGAGAAAGCACAGATACGCAGTATTTT. Amino acids: CATLTGESTDTQYF.

V gene TRBV7-2 combines with J gene TRBJ1-2, with 11 bases aligning to TRBD1. V lost 9 bases to trimming and J lost 10 bases; unmatched junction nucleotides: 7. The CDR3 sequence is 12 residues long. Germline CDR1 is SGHTA and CDR2 is FQGNSA. The CDR3: CASGTGGRVYTF. CDR3 in DNA: TGTGCCAGTGGGACAGGGGGACGGGTCTACACCTTC.

The chain couples TRBV5-1 to TRBJ1-3; TRBD1 matches 7 bases. Germline values: CDR1 SGHRS, CDR2 YFSETQ. The CDR3 contains 14 residues. Trimming cost V 5 bases and J 4 bases; bases outside gene matches: 6. The CDR3 sequence is CASRSTGDGNTIYF. The CDR3 nucleotides read TGCGCCAGCAGATCAACAGGGGACGGAAACACCATATATTTT.

The chain uses TRBV5-6 and TRBJ2-7; D is uncertain. This CDR3 is built from 12 residues. Germline CDR1 SGHDT, CDR2 YYEEEE. Deletions cut 0 bases from V and 3 bases from J, with 4 bases between. The CDR3 nucleotides are TGTGCCAGCAGCTTGGCCAGCTACGAGCAGTACTTC. Translated, it gives CASSLASYEQYF.

The V gene is TRBV19, the J gene TRBJ1-5; 7 nucleotides match TRBD1. The junction had 7 bases not matched to a gene; V was cut back by 5 bases and J by 12 bases. CDR3 size: 12 residues. Germline lookup yields CDR1 LNHDA and CDR2 SQIVND (reference sequence). Here the CDR3 DNA reads TGTGCCAGTAGTCTGAACAGGGGTTACCAGCATTTT. Residues: CASSLNRGYQHF.

The chain links TRBV7-9 to TRBJ2-7; a possible D gene is TRBD1 (7 bases). From germline, CDR1 is SEHNR and CDR2 FQNEAQ (reference sequence). The germline V and J ends were trimmed by 6 bases and 12 bases, with 18 bases remaining between them. The CDR3 is 12 residues long. The CDR3 DNA is TGTGCCAGCAGTGCCATCGGGCAGGGGGGGTACTTC. Translating it yields CASSAIGQGGYF.

The rearrangement uses TRBV15 and TRBJ2-7; TRBD1 is a possible D gene (6 bases). CDR1 LNHNV and CDR2 YYDKDF come from the germline V gene (reference sequence). The CDR3 is made up of 14 amino acids. The V gene lost 2 bases and the J gene lost 2 bases, with 10 bases spanning the gap. The CDR3 DNA reads TGTGCCACCAGCAGACTCAGGGGCACCTACGAGCAGTACTTC. Protein sequence: CATSRLRGTYEQYF.

The chain is built from TRBV6-5 and TRBJ2-7; TRBD2 agrees at 7 bases. CDR1 is MNHEY, CDR2 SVGAGI, per germline. V was clipped by 6 bases and J by 2 bases; unmatched bases: 7. This CDR3 is built from 14 residues. The CDR3 here is CASSSRAGTYEQYF. For the CDR3, the DNA is TGTGCCAGCAGCTCCCGAGCGGGGACCTACGAGCAGTACTTC.

This chain uses TRBV4-1 with TRBJ2-3, with TRBD2 matching 11 bases. Trimming at V came to 0 bases and at J to 5 bases, leaving 1 base not matched to a gene. The CDR3 contains 15 residues. CDR1 MGHRA and CDR2 YSYEKL come from the germline V gene. The CDR3 DNA sequence: TGCGCCAGCAGCCAAGAGGGACTAGCGGTAGATACGCAGTATTTT. Translating gives CASSQEGLAVDTQYF.

V and J are TRBV5-1 and TRBJ2-1; 7 bases agree with TRBD1. V lost 5 bases and J lost 1; bases outside the gene matches: 3. The CDR3 totals 14 residues. Per germline, CDR1 SGHRS and CDR2 YFSETQ. The DNA of the CDR3 is TGCGCCAGCAGTAAGGGACAGTCCTACAATGAGCAGTTCTTC. This sequence encodes CASSKGQSYNEQFF.

V gene TRBV6-1 combines with J gene TRBJ2-2; no clear D. There are 14 residues in the CDR3. In germline, CDR1 is MNHNS, CDR2 SASEGT. V lost 7 bases, J lost 0 bases, and 9 bases lay in between. DNA for the CDR3: TGTGCCAGCACCCGAGTGGCGAACACCGGGGAGCTGTTTTTT. It codes for CASTRVANTGELFF.

V is TRBV29-1 and J is TRBJ2-1; the match to TRBD2 covers 7 bases. The V segment lost 3 bases and the J segment 6 bases; nucleotides outside the gene matches: 8. The CDR3 loop spans 14 amino acids. Per the germline V gene, CDR1 is SQVTM and CDR2 is ANQGSEA. DNA of the CDR3: TGCAGCGTTGATCGGGGGGTGTTTGGCAATGAGCAGTTCTTC. This sequence encodes CSVDRGVFGNEQFF.

The chain joins TRBV11-3 to TRBJ2-1; no reliable D call. CDR3 length equals 15 residues. V lost 0 bases and J lost 0, with 6 bases in between. The germline gives CDR1 SGHNT, CDR2 YENEEA. CDR3 in DNA: TGTGCCAGCAGCTTAGAGTGGAGCTCCTACAATGAGCAGTTCTTC. Translated: CASSLEWSSYNEQFF. Filled out from reference TRBV11-3 and TRBJ2-1, the complete variable domain reads EAGVVQSPRYKIIEKKQPVAFWCNPISGHNTLYWYLQNLGQGPELLIRYENEEAVDDSQLPKDRFSAERLKGVDSTLKIQPAELGDSAVYLCASSLEWSSYNEQFFGPGTRLTVL.

The chain employs TRBV18 and TRBJ1-1; a weak D match, TRBD1 (6 bases). CDR3 length: 12 amino acids. CDR1 and CDR2 (germline): KGHSH, LQKENI. V was trimmed by 6 bases and J by 6 bases, leaving 11 bases between them. This CDR3 is CASSQQGSEAFF. In DNA, the CDR3 is TGTGCCAGCTCGCAACAGGGCTCTGAAGCTTTCTTT.

The chain links TRBV2 to TRBJ1-1, with TRBD1 matching over 10 bases. The CDR3 is made up of 14 amino acids. CDR1 is SNHLY and CDR2 is FYNNEI in the germline V gene. After removal of 8 bases from V and 1 base from J, the junction contained 4 bases not matched to a gene. CDR3 nucleotide sequence: TGTGCCAGCGAGACAGGGGGCCGGAACACTGAAGCTTTCTTT. This encodes CASETGGRNTEAFF.

The chain combines TRBV28 with TRBJ2-7; D perhaps matches TRBD2 (6 bases). Trimming took 3 bases from V and 1 from J, leaving 16 bases between them. There are 16 residues in the CDR3. Germline V gene sequence: CDR1 MDHEN, CDR2 SYDVKM. The CDR3: CASSFRRVDGSYEQYF. The DNA of the CDR3 is TGTGCCAGCAGTTTCCGGAGGGTAGATGGATCCTACGAGCAGTACTTC.

The CDR3 loop is CASSMGSIATNEKLFF. The DNA of the CDR3 is TGTGCCAGTAGTATGGGGAGCATTGCAACTAATGAAAAACTGTTTTTT. V gene TRBV19 combines with J gene TRBJ1-4, with D unclear. Trimming stripped 3 bases from V and 0 bases from J, with 11 bases between. The germline CDR1 and CDR2 sequences are LNHDA and SQIVND (reference sequence). This CDR3 region has 16 residues.

The J gene is TRBJ2-7, the V gene TRBV9; 10 bases are shared with TRBD1. V shed 1 base and J 0 bases; nucleotides not matched to a gene: 1. The CDR3 is 15 residues long. From germline, CDR1 is SGDLS and CDR2 YYNGEE. CDR3 residues: CASSVRDRGSYEQYF. The CDR3 DNA follows: TGTGCCAGCAGCGTACGGGACAGGGGCTCCTACGAGCAGTACTTC.

V usage is TRBV4-1 and J usage is TRBJ1-2; maybe TRBD1 (5 bases). The CDR3 has 18 residues. Germline V CDR1 and CDR2: MGHRA, YSYEKL. The V end lost 1 base, the J end lost 4 bases, and 22 bases lay between the germline ends. This chain's CDR3 is CASSQVDIVGGALYGYTF. The DNA for the CDR3 is TGCGCCAGCAGCCAAGTAGATATAGTAGGAGGGGCCCTCTATGGCTACACCTTC.

The genes are TRBV6-5 and TRBJ1-2; tentative D call: TRBD1 (5 bases). Germline-derived CDR1 and CDR2 are MNHEY and SVGAGI. Trimming shortened V by 6 bases and J by 6 bases, and 11 bases separated the two germline ends. The CDR3 has 12 residues. CDR3 bases: TGTGCCAGCAGAAGGGGTTCGGATGGCTACACCTTC. This encodes CASRRGSDGYTF.

The chain combines TRBV6-5 with TRBJ2-3; 14 bases agree with TRBD2. The CDR3 contains 16 residues. Germline V gene data show CDR1 as MNHEY and CDR2 as SVGAGI. V lost 2 bases and J lost 7; bases outside the gene matches: 5. CDR3 in DNA: TGTGCCAGCAGTTACATAGGGACTAGCGGGGGAAATACGCAGTATTTT. As protein: CASSYIGTSGGNTQYF.

The CDR3 DNA reads TGTGCCAGCAGCGGCCGGCCAGGGGCCTACGAGCAGTACTTC. Its protein is CASSGRPGAYEQYF. The genes are TRBV9 and TRBJ2-7; a possible D gene is TRBD1 (6 bases). The CDR3 totals 14 residues. Per germline, CDR1 SGDLS and CDR2 YYNGEE. V lost 3 bases and J 2 bases, leaving 12 bases between the germline ends.

The chain uses TRBV6-4 and TRBJ1-2, with D tentatively TRBD1 (5 bases). CDR1 is MRHNA and CDR2 is SNTAGT in the germline V gene. CDR3 size: 11 residues. V lost 10 bases and J lost 4, with 10 bases in between. CDR3 nucleotides: TGTGCCACCAGACAGAGCTATGGCTACACCTTC. This encodes CATRQSYGYTF.

The chain combines TRBV7-8 with TRBJ1-1, with D unresolved. In germline, CDR1 is SGHVS, CDR2 FQNEAQ. The length of the CDR3 is 12 residues. The V and J ends lost 5 bases and 12 bases respectively, with 16 bases between them. The CDR3 DNA reads as TGTGCCAGCAGCGACGACCGGCCGGGGTCTTTCTTT. Translated: CASSDDRPGSFF.

V gene TRBV28 combines with J gene TRBJ2-2; D perhaps matches TRBD2 (5 bases). Trimming took 0 bases from V and 2 from J, leaving 7 bases between them. The germline V gene has CDR1 MDHEN and CDR2 SYDVKM. This CDR3 spans 15 amino acids. DNA for the CDR3: TGTGCCAGCAGTTTATGGGGGAGCAACACCGGGGAGCTGTTTTTT. Amino acids: CASSLWGSNTGELFF.